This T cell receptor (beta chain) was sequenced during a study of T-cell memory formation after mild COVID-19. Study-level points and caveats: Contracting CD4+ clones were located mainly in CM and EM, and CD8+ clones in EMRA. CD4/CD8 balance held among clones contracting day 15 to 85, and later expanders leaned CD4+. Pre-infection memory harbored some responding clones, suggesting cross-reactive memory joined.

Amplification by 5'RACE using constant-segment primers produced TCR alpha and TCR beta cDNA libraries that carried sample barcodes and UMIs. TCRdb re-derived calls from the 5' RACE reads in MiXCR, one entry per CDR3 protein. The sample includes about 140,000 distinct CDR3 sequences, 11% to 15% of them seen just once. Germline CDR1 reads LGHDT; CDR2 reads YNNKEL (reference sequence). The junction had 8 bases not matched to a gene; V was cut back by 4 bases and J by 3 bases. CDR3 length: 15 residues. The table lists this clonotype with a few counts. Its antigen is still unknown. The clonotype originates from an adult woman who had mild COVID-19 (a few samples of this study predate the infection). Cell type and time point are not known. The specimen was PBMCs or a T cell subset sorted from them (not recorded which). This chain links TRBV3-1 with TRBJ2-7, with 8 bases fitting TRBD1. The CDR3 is CASSPQGAYVYEQYF. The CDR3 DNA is TGTGCCAGCAGCCCCCAGGGGGCGTATGTCTACGAGCAGTACTTC.